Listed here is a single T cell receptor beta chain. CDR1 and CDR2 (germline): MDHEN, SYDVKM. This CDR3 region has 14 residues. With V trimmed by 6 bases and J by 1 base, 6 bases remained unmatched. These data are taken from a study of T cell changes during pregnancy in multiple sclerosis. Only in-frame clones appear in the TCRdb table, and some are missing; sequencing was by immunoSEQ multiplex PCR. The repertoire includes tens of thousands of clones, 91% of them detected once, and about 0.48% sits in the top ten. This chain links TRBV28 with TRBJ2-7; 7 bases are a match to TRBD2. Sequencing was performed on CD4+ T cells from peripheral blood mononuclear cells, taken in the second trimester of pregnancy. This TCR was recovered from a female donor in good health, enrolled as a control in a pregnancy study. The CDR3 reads CASRVGGESYEQYF. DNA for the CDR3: TGTGCCAGCAGAGTGGGGGGGGAGTCCTACGAGCAGTACTTC.